The rows below give T cell receptor beta chains drawn from one sample of a study of CD8 T cells in ankylosing spondylitis. Each CDR3 protein is one row after TCRdb ran MiXCR on the 5' RACE reads. Among some 70,000 distinct CDR3 sequences, roughly 5% were seen once, and the ten largest hold 2.2%. The specimen was blood, either unsorted or a sorted T cell fraction (not recorded which). The receptor set was obtained from a male donor with ankylosing spondylitis or in good health (not recorded which). CDR3s include the opening cysteine and the closing phenylalanine or tryptophan. D genes are given only for firm matches. Rows may omit the clone size; those that give it use once, few, many or a size class.

clone_size	v_call	j_call	d_call	cdr3_nt	cdr3_aa
many	TRBV20-1	TRBJ2-5	TRBD2	TGCAGTGCCGGGGGGGACCAAGAGACCCAGTACTTC	CSAGGDQETQYF
many	TRBV20-1	TRBJ1-6	.	TGCAGTGCCACCCCCGTGGGGGATTCACCCCTCCACTTT	CSATPVGDSPLHF
many	TRBV24-1	TRBJ2-1	.	TGTGCCACCAGTGACCTTCAAACAGGGAACTCCTACAATGAGCAGTTCTTC	CATSDLQTGNSYNEQFF
many	TRBV5-1	TRBJ1-1	.	TGCGCCAGCAGCTTGTCGGAAGACAGTGAAGCTTTCTTT	CASSLSEDSEAFF
many	TRBV7-2	TRBJ1-5	.	TGTGCCAGCAGCTTAGAGACAACTTATAGCAATCAGCCCCAGCATTTT	CASSLETTYSNQPQHF
many	TRBV20-1	TRBJ2-3	.	TGCAGTGCTTTTGACGGGGGGCGGACAGATACGCAGTATTTT	CSAFDGGRTDTQYF
many	TRBV5-4	TRBJ1-2	.	TGTACCAGCAGCTTGGTGGGTGGCTACACCTTC	CTSSLVGGYTF
many	TRBV10-3	TRBJ2-1	TRBD2	TGTGCCATCAGTGAGTCGGAGCGGGGGTGGAATGAGCAGTTCTTC	CAISESERGWNEQFF
many	TRBV6-6	TRBJ1-1	.	TGTGCCAGCAGCCTCCGGGAGAGTGGAGCTTTCTTT	CASSLRESGAFF
many	TRBV10-2	TRBJ1-1	TRBD1	TGCGCCAGCGGACAGGGACGAAACACTGAAGCTTTCTTT	CASGQGRNTEAFF
many	TRBV6-5	TRBJ1-1	.	TGTGCCAGCAGTTCCCCGGACAGCGGAATGAACACTGAAGCTTTCTTT	CASSSPDSGMNTEAFF
many	TRBV7-9	TRBJ2-2	.	TGTGCCAGCAGTTTCGACCCCACCGGGGAGCTGTTTTTT	CASSFDPTGELFF
many	TRBV11-2	TRBJ2-6	.	TGTGCCAGCAGCTTTCAAGCTAGCGGGGCCAACGTCCTGACTTTC	CASSFQASGANVLTF
many	TRBV28	TRBJ1-2	.	TGTGCCAGCAGTTCCTATCCAGGGGATGGCTACACCTTC	CASSSYPGDGYTF
many	TRBV3-1	TRBJ2-7	TRBD1	TGTGCCAGCAGCCAAAGGGACAGAAACTACGAGCAGTACTTC	CASSQRDRNYEQYF
many	TRBV30	TRBJ2-3	.	TGTGCCTGGGAAAGGGGGGAATGGGATACGCAGTATTTT	CAWERGEWDTQYF
many	TRBV24-1	TRBJ2-4	.	TGTGCCACCGAGCAGACAGGGAGGAACATTCAGTACTTC	CATEQTGRNIQYF
many	TRBV6-1	TRBJ1-2	.	TGTGCCAGCCGCCTGCCGGGGGATCACTATGGCTACACCTTC	CASRLPGDHYGYTF
many	TRBV30	TRBJ1-5	.	TGTGCCTGGAGTCTCCAGGAAAATCAGCCCCAGCATTTT	CAWSLQENQPQHF
many	TRBV3-1	TRBJ2-5	TRBD2	TGTGCCAGCAGCTCTCTAGCGGGAGAGACCCAGTACTTC	CASSSLAGETQYF
many	TRBV7-9	TRBJ2-5	.	TGTGCCAGCAGCGCGTCCGGGACTTGGGGAGAGACCCAGTACTTC	CASSASGTWGETQYF
many	TRBV30	TRBJ2-6	.	TGTGCCTGGTCGGACCCACACACCCCCTCTGGGGCCAACGTCCTGACTTTC	CAWSDPHTPSGANVLTF
many	TRBV7-2	TRBJ2-5	TRBD2	TGTGCCAGCAGCTTAGGTTGGGCTAGCGGGGAACAAGAGACCCAGTACTTC	CASSLGWASGEQETQYF
many	TRBV24-1	TRBJ2-1	.	TGTGCCACCAGTGACCCGGGCCCCGAGAGGCGCAATGAGCAGTTCTTC	CATSDPGPERRNEQFF
few	TRBV20-1	TRBJ1-4	TRBD1	TGCAGTGCCCCGGACGACAGGGGGCAAGGTGAAAAACTGTTTTTT	CSAPDDRGQGEKLFF
many	TRBV4-1	TRBJ2-5	TRBD1	TGCGCCAGCAGCCAAGTGAACAGGGGAGAGACCCAGTACTTC	CASSQVNRGETQYF
many	TRBV29-1	TRBJ1-2	TRBD1	TGCAGCGTTGAGCAGGGGGGGTTCTATGGCTACACCTTC	CSVEQGGFYGYTF
many	TRBV15	TRBJ1-1	.	TGTGCCACCAGCAGAGGGGACCAAACAGGGGCTTTCTTT	CATSRGDQTGAFF
.	TRBV28	TRBJ1-2	.	TGTGCCAGCAGTCAGGACCGGAGGGGCTACACCTTC	CASSQDRRGYTF
many	TRBV27	TRBJ1-1	TRBD1	TGTGCCAGCAGTAGGATCGGACAGGTCCGTATGAACACTGAAGCTTTCTTT	CASSRIGQVRMNTEAFF
many	TRBV11-1	TRBJ1-2	.	TGTGCCAGCAGCTTAGGGGACACCATCTATGGCTACACCTTC	CASSLGDTIYGYTF
few	TRBV7-9	TRBJ2-2	.	TGTGCCAGCAGCTTAGCAGGATATACCGGGGAGCTGTTTTTT	CASSLAGYTGELFF
many	TRBV2	TRBJ2-5	TRBD2	TGTGCCAGCAAAGATAGCGGGGGAAACCAAGAGACCCAGTACTTC	CASKDSGGNQETQYF
many	TRBV10-3	TRBJ1-1	TRBD1	TGTGCCATCAGGGGGGGACAGGAGACCAACACTGAAGCTTTCTTT	CAIRGGQETNTEAFF
.	TRBV19	TRBJ1-5	.	TGTGCCAGTAGTATAGGAAATGTCCAGCCCCAGCATTTT	CASSIGNVQPQHF
many	TRBV12-2	TRBJ1-6	.	TGTGCAAGTCGCGTGCTCCGGGCTCCATTCTTCCACTTT	CASRVLRAPFFHF
many	TRBV7-8	TRBJ2-3	.	TGTGCCAGCAGCTTAGGTACCGCTAAGGGCCGTGATACGCAGTATTTT	CASSLGTAKGRDTQYF
many	TRBV28	TRBJ2-5	.	TGTGCCAGCAGCCAGCAGACAACGACGGAGACCCAGTACTTC	CASSQQTTTETQYF
many	TRBV4-3	TRBJ1-1	.	TGCGCCAGCAGCCAAGACAGAGGGATCGAAGCTTTCTTT	CASSQDRGIEAFF
many	TRBV20-1	TRBJ2-1	TRBD1	TGCGGAGTCAAGACAGGGGTAGTGAATGAGCAGTTCTTC	CGVKTGVVNEQFF
many	TRBV4-3	TRBJ1-1	TRBD1	TGCGCCAGCAGCCTTGCAGGGGGAGGAGAAACTGAAGCTTTCTTT	CASSLAGGGETEAFF
many	TRBV11-3	TRBJ2-1	.	TGTGCCAGCAGCTACAGTCTCAATGAGCAGTTCTTC	CASSYSLNEQFF
many	TRBV21-1	TRBJ2-7	.	TGTAAGCGCCCCGCCGCCTACGAGCAGTACTTC	CKRPAAYEQYF
many	TRBV5-1	TRBJ2-1	.	TGCGCCAGCAGCTCGGAGGAGGGAAGCGAGCAGTTCTTC	CASSSEEGSEQFF
many	TRBV3-1	TRBJ2-5	.	TGTGCCAGCAGCCAAGTTCGGGGGACCCAAGAGACCCAGTACTTC	CASSQVRGTQETQYF
.	TRBV6-2/TRBV6-3	TRBJ2-5	TRBD1	TGTACCAGCAGTAAGACAGGGGGACAAGAGACCCAGTACTTC	CTSSKTGGQETQYF
many	TRBV14	TRBJ1-4	TRBD1	TGTGCCAGCAGCCTCCTGGACAGGGGAAATGAAAAACTGTTTTTT	CASSLLDRGNEKLFF
many	TRBV18	TRBJ2-2	.	TGTGCCAGCTCACCTGGGAGCGACGGCGGGGAGCTGTTTTTT	CASSPGSDGGELFF
many	TRBV19	TRBJ1-1	.	TGTGCCAGTAGTGCCAGCTCAGGGTTCGCTGAAGCTTTCTTT	CASSASSGFAEAFF
many	TRBV20-1	TRBJ2-2	.	TGCAGTTTTAAGCCAGGGCGTGACACCGGGGAGCTGTTTTTT	CSFKPGRDTGELFF
many	TRBV5-1	TRBJ2-5	TRBD1	TGCGCCAGCAGCTCGGGACAGGGCCAAGAGACCCAGTACTTC	CASSSGQGQETQYF
medium-sized	TRBV9	TRBJ1-6	TRBD1	TGTGCCAGCAGCGTACAGGGGGGGAGTTCACCCCTCCACTTT	CASSVQGGSSPLHF
many	TRBV7-2	TRBJ2-7	.	TGTGCCAGCAGCGTACAGGGATCCTCCTACGAGCAGTACTTC	CASSVQGSSYEQYF
.	TRBV10-3	TRBJ2-1	TRBD2	TGCGCCATCAGTGTAGCAGCGGGGGATCTTGAGCAGTTCTTC	CAISVAAGDLEQFF
many	TRBV15	TRBJ1-5	.	TGTGCCACCAGCAGAGATTCGGGGGCCCAGCATTTT	CATSRDSGAQHF
many	TRBV7-6	TRBJ1-1	.	TGTGCCAGCAGCTTAGCAGGAACCCAGGCCACTGAAGCTTTCTTT	CASSLAGTQATEAFF